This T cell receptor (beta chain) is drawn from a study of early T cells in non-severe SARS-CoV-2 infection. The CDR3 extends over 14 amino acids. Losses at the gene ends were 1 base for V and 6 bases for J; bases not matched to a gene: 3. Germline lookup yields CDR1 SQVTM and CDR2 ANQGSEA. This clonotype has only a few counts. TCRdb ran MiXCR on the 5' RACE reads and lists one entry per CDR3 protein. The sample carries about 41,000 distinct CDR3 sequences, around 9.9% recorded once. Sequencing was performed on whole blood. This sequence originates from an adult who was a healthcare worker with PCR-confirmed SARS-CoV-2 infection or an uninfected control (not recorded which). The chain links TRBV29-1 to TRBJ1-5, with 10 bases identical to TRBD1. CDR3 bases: TGCAGCGTTGAAGGACAGGGGGCTGGTCAGCCCCAGCATTTT. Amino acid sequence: CSVEGQGAGQPQHF.